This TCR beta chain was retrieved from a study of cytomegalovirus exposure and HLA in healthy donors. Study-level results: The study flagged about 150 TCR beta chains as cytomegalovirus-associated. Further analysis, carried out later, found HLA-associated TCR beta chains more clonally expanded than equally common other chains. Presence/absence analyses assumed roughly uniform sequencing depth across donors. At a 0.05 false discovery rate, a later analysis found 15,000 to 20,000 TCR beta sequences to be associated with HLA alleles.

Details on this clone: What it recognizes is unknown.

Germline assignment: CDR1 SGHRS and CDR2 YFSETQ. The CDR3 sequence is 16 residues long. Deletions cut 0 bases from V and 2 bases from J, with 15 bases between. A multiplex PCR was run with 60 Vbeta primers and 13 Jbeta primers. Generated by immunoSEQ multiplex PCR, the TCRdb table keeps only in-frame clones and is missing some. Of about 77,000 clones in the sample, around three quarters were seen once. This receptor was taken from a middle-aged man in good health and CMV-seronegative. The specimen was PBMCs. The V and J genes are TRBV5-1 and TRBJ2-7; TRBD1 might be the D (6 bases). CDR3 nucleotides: TGCGCCAGCAGCTTGGGGTTGGGGGCTCGGACCTACGAGCAGTACTTC. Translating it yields CASSLGLGARTYEQYF.